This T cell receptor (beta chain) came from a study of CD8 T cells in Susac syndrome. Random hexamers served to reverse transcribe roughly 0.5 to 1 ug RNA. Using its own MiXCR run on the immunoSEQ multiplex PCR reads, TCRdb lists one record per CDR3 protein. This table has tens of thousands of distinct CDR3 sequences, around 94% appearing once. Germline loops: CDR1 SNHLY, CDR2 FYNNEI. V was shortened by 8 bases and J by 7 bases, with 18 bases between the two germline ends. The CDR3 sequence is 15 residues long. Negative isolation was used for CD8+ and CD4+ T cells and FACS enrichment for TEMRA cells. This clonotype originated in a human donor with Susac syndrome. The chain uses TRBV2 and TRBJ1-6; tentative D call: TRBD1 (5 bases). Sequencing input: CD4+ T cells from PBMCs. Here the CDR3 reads CASHQRGGSNSPLHF. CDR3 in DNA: TGTGCCAGCCATCAACGTGGGGGAAGCAATTCACCCCTCCACTTT.